The next 17 T cell receptor beta chains were all read from a single sample in a study of shared clonotypes between healthy human individuals. Sequencing used immunoSEQ multiplex PCR; TCRdb keeps in-frame clones, though not all of them. This sample has 800,000 to 950,000 clones, with about 96% found just once. The naive CD8 population came from CD45RO-negative cells selected for CCR7, without terminally differentiated effector memory CD45RA+ cells. Sample: naive CD8+ T cells sorted from blood. The receptor source for this set is a man aged 25-45 years in good health.

The chain is built from TRBV5-1 and TRBJ2-5; 11 bases are a match to TRBD2. Germline lookup yields CDR1 SGHRS and CDR2 YFSETQ. The CDR3 is 16 amino acids. V lost 5 bases and J lost 9; bases outside the gene matches: 15. The CDR3 spells CASRGEGLAARGPQYF. Written as DNA, the CDR3 is TGCGCCAGCAGAGGCGAGGGACTAGCGGCCCGAGGGCCCCAGTACTTC.

The chain is built from TRBV5-5 and TRBJ2-1; D may be TRBD2 (5 bases). Germline CDR1 is SGHKS and CDR2 is YYEKEE (reference sequence). CDR3 length: 14 amino acids. Trimming pared 2 bases from V and 5 bases from J, leaving 11 bases between. CDR3 in amino acids: CASSFGVGNNEQFF. The DNA for the CDR3 is TGTGCCAGCAGCTTTGGGGTCGGGAACAATGAGCAGTTCTTC.

This CDR3 reads CSVEGGDSQETQYF. The CDR3 DNA is TGCAGCGTTGAAGGTGGCGACAGCCAAGAGACCCAGTACTTC. This chain links TRBV29-1 with TRBJ2-5, with D maybe TRBD1 (5 bases). Germline CDR1 and CDR2: SQVTM and ANQGSEA. The CDR3 spans 14 residues. Trimming stripped 1 base from V and 1 base from J, with 10 bases between.

The V and J genes are TRBV27 and TRBJ2-2; a weak D match, TRBD2 (5 bases). The CDR3 is 14 residues long. From germline, CDR1 is MNHEY and CDR2 SMNVEV (reference sequence). The ends were cut back, 6 bases at V and 3 bases at J, with 11 bases in the middle. CDR3 bases: TGTGCCAGCAGGGAGAGGGATTACACCGGGGAGCTGTTTTTT. Translating it yields CASRERDYTGELFF.

The rearrangement links TRBV4-3 to TRBJ2-1; perhaps TRBD1 as D (5 bases). With 6 bases removed from V and 4 bases from J, the gap between germline ends came to 13 bases. Looked up from germline, CDR1 is LGHNA and CDR2 is YSLEER. The CDR3 totals 14 residues. The CDR3 nucleotides are TGCGCCAGCAGTCCTCTTACAGGATACAATGAGCAGTTCTTC. It codes for CASSPLTGYNEQFF.

V and J are TRBV7-9 and TRBJ1-1; D call uncertain. The CDR3 runs to 14 residues. V was cut by 1 base and J by 0 bases, with 6 bases left in between. Germline CDR1 is SEHNR and CDR2 is FQNEAQ (reference sequence). CDR3 sequence reads: CASSLGFMNTEAFF. CDR3 DNA: TGTGCCAGCAGCTTAGGATTCATGAACACTGAAGCTTTCTTT.

The V gene is TRBV29-1, the J gene TRBJ2-2; D is unresolved. This CDR3 comprises 15 residues. Germline CDR1 and CDR2: SQVTM and ANQGSEA. V shed 5 bases and J shed 6 bases, with 19 bases lying between them. CDR3 bases: TGCAGCGTTCTCAGATACGGCGGAAGGGCCGGGGAGCTGTTTTTT. As protein: CSVLRYGGRAGELFF.

The chain has TRBV28 and TRBJ1-2; D is uncertain. V lost 1 base and J 2 bases, leaving 11 bases between the germline ends. Germline CDR1 is MDHEN and CDR2 is SYDVKM. The CDR3 is 15 amino acids. CDR3 nucleotides: TGTGCCAGCAGTTTATCGGGCGGTCTGAACTATGGCTACACCTTC. Encoded protein: CASSLSGGLNYGYTF.

The chain carries TRBV27 and TRBJ1-2; TRBD1 aligns across 8 bases. CDR3 size: 15 residues. V lost 6 bases to trimming and J lost 7 bases; unmatched junction nucleotides: 13. Germline V gene data show CDR1 as MNHEY and CDR2 as SMNVEV (reference sequence). The CDR3 DNA reads as TGTGCCAGCAGCATAAGACGGGGTGGGACAGGTGGCTACACCTTC. Protein product: CASSIRRGGTGGYTF.

This clone was counted a single time. This rearrangement joins TRBV29-1 to TRBJ2-1, with TRBD1 matching over 8 bases. The CDR3 is 11 residues long. The germline CDR1 and CDR2 sequences are SQVTM and ANQGSEA. V lost 5 bases to trimming and J lost 7 bases; unmatched junction nucleotides: 1. CDR3 in DNA: TGCAGCGTTTGGGACAGGAATGAGCAGTTCTTC. Residues: CSVWDRNEQFF.

V usage is TRBV6-6 and J usage is TRBJ2-1, with D perhaps matching TRBD1 or TRBD2 (5 bases each). The CDR3 is 16 amino acids. V was clipped by 0 bases and J by 8 bases, with 17 bases between them. The germline gives CDR1 MNHNY, CDR2 SVGAGI (reference sequence). The DNA for the CDR3 is TGTGCCAGCAGTTACTCGATGGGGCAGGGAGTCTATGAGCAGTTCTTC. Encoded protein: CASSYSMGQGVYEQFF.

This chain links TRBV7-9 with TRBJ2-7; 7 bases align to TRBD1. Trimming cost V 5 bases and J 0 bases; bases outside gene matches: 7. The germline gives CDR1 SEHNR, CDR2 FQNEAQ (reference sequence). CDR3 length: 15 amino acids. CDR3 residues: CASSVRDRHSYEQYF. DNA of the CDR3: TGTGCCAGCAGCGTACGGGACAGACACTCCTACGAGCAGTACTTC.

The rearrangement links TRBV11-1 to TRBJ2-5; the D gene is possibly TRBD1 (6 bases). The germline V gene encodes CDR1 SGHAT and CDR2 FQDESV (reference sequence). The length of the CDR3 is 14 residues. V shed 2 bases and J shed 5 bases, with 12 bases lying between them. CDR3 sequence reads: CASSLSTGLETQYF. The CDR3 nucleotides read TGTGCCAGCAGCTTATCCACAGGGTTGGAGACCCAGTACTTC.

The chain couples TRBV10-2 to TRBJ2-1; the match to TRBD2 covers 7 bases. The CDR3 is 17 amino acids. The junction had 12 bases not matched to a gene; V was cut back by 4 bases and J by 3 bases. Germline values: CDR1 WSHSY, CDR2 SAAADI. The CDR3 region is CASSVVISGTVYNEQFF. CDR3 DNA: TGCGCCAGCAGTGTGGTCATAAGCGGGACCGTCTACAATGAGCAGTTCTTC.

This clone occurred once. The rearrangement links TRBV5-1 to TRBJ2-7; D gene uncertain. The germline V and J ends were trimmed by 0 bases and 7 bases, with 8 bases remaining between them. The germline gives CDR1 SGHRS, CDR2 YFSETQ. The CDR3 has 12 amino acids. The CDR3 bases are TGCGCCAGCAGCTTGGGACTGCAGGAGCAGTACTTC. Its translation: CASSLGLQEQYF.

The chain has TRBV27 and TRBJ2-1; 7 nucleotides align to TRBD1. CDR1 MNHEY and CDR2 SMNVEV come from the germline V gene (reference sequence). After removal of 3 bases from V and 6 bases from J, the junction contained 5 bases not matched to a gene. The CDR3 has 14 amino acids. This chain's CDR3 is CASSFHRGGNEQFF. In nucleotides, the CDR3 is TGTGCCAGCAGTTTTCACAGGGGCGGCAATGAGCAGTTCTTC.

The V gene is TRBV4-3, the J gene TRBJ2-7; tentative D call: TRBD2 (5 bases). The germline V gene encodes CDR1 LGHNA and CDR2 YSLEER. The CDR3 length is 15 residues. The V end was cut by 0 bases, the J end by 3 bases, with 12 bases between. The CDR3 region is CASSQEGGLNYEQYF. The CDR3 DNA sequence: TGCGCCAGCAGCCAAGAAGGAGGACTTAACTACGAGCAGTACTTC.